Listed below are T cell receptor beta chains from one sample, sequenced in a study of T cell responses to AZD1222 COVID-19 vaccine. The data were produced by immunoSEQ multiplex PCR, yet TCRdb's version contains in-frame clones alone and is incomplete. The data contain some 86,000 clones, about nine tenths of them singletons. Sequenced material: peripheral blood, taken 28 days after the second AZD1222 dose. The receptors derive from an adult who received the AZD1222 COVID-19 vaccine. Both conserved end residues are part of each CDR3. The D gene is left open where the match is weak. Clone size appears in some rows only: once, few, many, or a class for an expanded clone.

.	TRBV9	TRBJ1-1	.	TGTGCCAGCAGCGTCAGGGCGAGTAACACTGAAGCTTTCTTT	CASSVRASNTEAFF
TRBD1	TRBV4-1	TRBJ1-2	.	TGCGCCAGCAGCCAGGACAGGGGGAGCTATGGCTACACCTTC	CASSQDRGSYGYTF
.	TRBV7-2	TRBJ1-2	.	TGTGCCAGCAGCCTAGACTACTATGGCTACACCTTC	CASSLDYYGYTF
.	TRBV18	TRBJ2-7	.	TGTGCCAGCTCCCAAACGGTTGCCTACGAGCAGTACTTC	CASSQTVAYEQYF
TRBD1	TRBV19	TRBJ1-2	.	TGTGCCAGTAGCCCGGACAGGAGGACACACTATGGCTACACCTTC	CASSPDRRTHYGYTF
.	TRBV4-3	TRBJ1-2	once	TGCGCCAGCAGCCAAGATCGAGGAGCCTATGGCTACACCTTC	CASSQDRGAYGYTF
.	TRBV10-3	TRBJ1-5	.	TGTGCCATCAGTGAGTCGGCGGATAGCAATCAGCCCCAGCATTTT	CAISESADSNQPQHF
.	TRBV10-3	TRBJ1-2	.	TGTGCCATCAAGCCCGCCCTTAACTATGGCTACACCTTC	CAIKPALNYGYTF
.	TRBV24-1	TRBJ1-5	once	TGTGCCACCAGTGACAGGGTGGGGCACAATCAGCCCCAGCATTTT	CATSDRVGHNQPQHF
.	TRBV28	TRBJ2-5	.	TGTGCCAGCAGCTGGACCGATCGGCTGGAGACCCAGTACTTC	CASSWTDRLETQYF
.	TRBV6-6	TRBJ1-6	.	TGTGCCAGCAGTTCGGACCGTGATTCACCCCTCCACTTT	CASSSDRDSPLHF
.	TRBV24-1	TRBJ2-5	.	TGTGCCACCAGTGATTTGGTAGCGGAAGGAGGAGAGACCCAGTACTTC	CATSDLVAEGGETQYF
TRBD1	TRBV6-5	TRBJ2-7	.	TGTGCCAGCAGGAAGTTAGGGACAGGGGGCGAGCAGTACTTC	CASRKLGTGGEQYF
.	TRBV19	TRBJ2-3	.	TGTGCCAGTAGTAAGGGCTCGGGTACAGATACGCAGTATTTT	CASSKGSGTDTQYF
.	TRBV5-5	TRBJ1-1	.	TGTGCCAGCAGCTTGGAGGCTACTTGGGCCAGTGAAGCTTTCTTT	CASSLEATWASEAFF
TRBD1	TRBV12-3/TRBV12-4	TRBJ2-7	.	TGTGCCACCTCCGGGACAGTCTACGAGCAGTACTTC	CATSGTVYEQYF
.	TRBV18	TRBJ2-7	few	TGTGCCAGCTCACACCGGGACGGAAACTACGAGCAGTACTTC	CASSHRDGNYEQYF
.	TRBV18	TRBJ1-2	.	TGTGCCAGCTCACCTACCGGTGGGGGTTTTGGCTATGGCTACACCTTC	CASSPTGGGFGYGYTF
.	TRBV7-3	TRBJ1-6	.	TGTGCCAGCAGCTTAGGGCGACGGGGCAATTCACCCCTCCACTTT	CASSLGRRGNSPLHF
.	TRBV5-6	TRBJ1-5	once	TGTGCCAGCAGCCCCTCCGGGCGGCAGGATAATCAGCCCCAGCATTTT	CASSPSGRQDNQPQHF
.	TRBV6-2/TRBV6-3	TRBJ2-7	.	TGTGCCAGCAGTGGCTCCGCGGGGAGGAGCTCCTACGAGCAGTACTTC	CASSGSAGRSSYEQYF
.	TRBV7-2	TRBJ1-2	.	TGTGCCAGCAGCTTATCGTCTTCCGCGAGAGGGGAGAATGGCTACACCTTC	CASSLSSSARGENGYTF
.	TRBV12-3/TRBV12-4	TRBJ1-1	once	TGTGCCAGCAGTCGTGACCACGGGTTAGATTTCTTT	CASSRDHGLDFF
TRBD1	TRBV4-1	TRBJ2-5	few	TGCGCCAGCAGCCACCCAGCGGACAGGGGTGAGACCCAGTACTTC	CASSHPADRGETQYF
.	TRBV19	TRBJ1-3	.	TGTGCCAGTAGTGGGCAGGGGAGCTCTGGAAACACCATATATTTT	CASSGQGSSGNTIYF
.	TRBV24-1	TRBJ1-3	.	TGTGCCACCAGCCCCGGCGGGCAGTTCTCTGGAAACACCATATATTTT	CATSPGGQFSGNTIYF
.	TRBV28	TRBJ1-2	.	TGTGCCAGCAGTTACCGGGCGAAAGGACAGTCCTATGGCTACACCTTC	CASSYRAKGQSYGYTF
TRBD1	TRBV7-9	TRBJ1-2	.	TGTGCCAGCAGCACGGGACAGGGACCCTATGGCTACACCTTC	CASSTGQGPYGYTF
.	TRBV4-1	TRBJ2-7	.	TGCGCCAGCAGCCAAGAGAGGGAACACCTCCAAGGTGTCCCCGATTTC	CASSQEREHLQGVPDF
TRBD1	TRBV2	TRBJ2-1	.	TGTGCCAGCAGTGGACAGGGATCCTACAATGAGCAGTTCTTC	CASSGQGSYNEQFF
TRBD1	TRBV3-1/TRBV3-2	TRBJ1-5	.	TGTGCCAGCAGCCCGAGGGGGTCAGGGGGCAGAAATAGTCAGCCCCAGCATTTT	CASSPRGSGGRNSQPQHF
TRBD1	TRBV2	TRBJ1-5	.	TGTGCCAGCAGTGTAGACAGGGGAGGACAGCCCCAGCATTTT	CASSVDRGGQPQHF
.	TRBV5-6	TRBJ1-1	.	TGTGCCAGCAGCTTAAGGCAGCAGAACACTGAAGCTTTCTTT	CASSLRQQNTEAFF
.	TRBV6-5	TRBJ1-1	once	TGTGCCAGCAGGGACATCCGGCCGAACACTGAAGCTTTCTTT	CASRDIRPNTEAFF
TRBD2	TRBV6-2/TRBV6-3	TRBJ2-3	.	TGTGCCAGCAGTTTTCGACTAGCGGGGGCCCTATCCACAGATACGCAGTATTTT	CASSFRLAGALSTDTQYF
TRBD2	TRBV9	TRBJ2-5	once	TGTGCCAGCAGCCCTAGCGGGGCCCAAGAGACCCAGTACTTC	CASSPSGAQETQYF
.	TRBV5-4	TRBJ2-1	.	TGTGCCAGCAGCTTGGCCGTCAGCGGCTACAATGAGCAGTTCTTC	CASSLAVSGYNEQFF
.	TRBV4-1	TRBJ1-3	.	TGCGCCAGCAGCCAACCACGGAGCTCTGGAAACACCATATATTTT	CASSQPRSSGNTIYF
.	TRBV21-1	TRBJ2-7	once	TGTGCCAGCAGCATAGAGTCGGGATACAGGACCTACGAGCAGTACTTC	CASSIESGYRTYEQYF
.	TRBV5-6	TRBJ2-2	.	TGTGCCAGCAGCTGGGATTCGGGTCGCCGGGAGCTGTTTTTT	CASSWDSGRRELFF
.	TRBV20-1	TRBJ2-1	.	TGCAGTGCTAGTCGGGGCGGGCCGAGCTCCTACAATGAGCAGTTCTTC	CSASRGGPSSYNEQFF
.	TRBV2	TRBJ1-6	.	TGTGCCAGCAGTGATCAGGGCAGTAATTCACCCCTCCACTTT	CASSDQGSNSPLHF
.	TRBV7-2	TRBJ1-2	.	TGTGCCAGCAGCCCTCTAGGGACATCGAACTATGGCTACACCTTC	CASSPLGTSNYGYTF
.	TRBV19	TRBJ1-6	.	TGTGCCAGTAGTATGGAGACGAGATCACCCCTCCACTTT	CASSMETRSPLHF
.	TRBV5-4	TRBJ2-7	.	TGTGCCAGCAGCTTGGCCGGCCTTCGCGACGTCTACGAGCAGTACTTC	CASSLAGLRDVYEQYF
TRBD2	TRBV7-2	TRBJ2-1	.	TGTGCCAGCAGCCCCGGGACTAGCGGGGGGCTGGACAATGAGCAGTTCTTC	CASSPGTSGGLDNEQFF
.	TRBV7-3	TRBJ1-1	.	TGTGCCAGCAGCTCCGGACCCATGAACACTGAAGCTTTCTTT	CASSSGPMNTEAFF
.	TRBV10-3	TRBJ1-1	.	TGTGCCATCAGTGCAAGTGGGGGGCTAGAGATGAACACTGAAGCTTTCTTT	CAISASGGLEMNTEAFF
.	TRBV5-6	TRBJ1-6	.	TGTGCCAGCAGCTTGCCCGGGTCAAGTTCACCCCTCCACTTT	CASSLPGSSSPLHF
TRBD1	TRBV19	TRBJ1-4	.	TGTGCCAGTAGTATTAAGTTGGGACAGGGCTTCGTCGGAAATGAAAAACTGTTTTTT	CASSIKLGQGFVGNEKLFF
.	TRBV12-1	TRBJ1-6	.	TGTGCCAGCAGCTTCCTCGAGAACTCACCCCTCCACTTT	CASSFLENSPLHF
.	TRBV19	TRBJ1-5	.	TGTGCCAGTAGTGCTTTCTGGACGGTCAATCAGCCCCAGCATTTT	CASSAFWTVNQPQHF
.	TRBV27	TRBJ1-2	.	TGTGCCAGCAGTTTTTCGGGGCGTGGCTACACCTTC	CASSFSGRGYTF
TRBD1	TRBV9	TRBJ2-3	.	TGTGCCAGCAGCGCGGGACAGGGGACAGATACGCAGTATTTT	CASSAGQGTDTQYF
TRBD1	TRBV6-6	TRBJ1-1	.	TGTGCCAGCAGTTACAGTTCGCAGGGGGGAGAAGCTTTCTTT	CASSYSSQGGEAFF
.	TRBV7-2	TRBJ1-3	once	TGTGCCAGCAGCTTTGGTCCCCCGGGTGGAAACACCATATATTTT	CASSFGPPGGNTIYF
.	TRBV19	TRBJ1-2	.	TGTGCCAGTAGTCCTAGGACGGCCGCCTATGGCTACACCTTC	CASSPRTAAYGYTF
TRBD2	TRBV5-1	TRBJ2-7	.	TGCGCCAGCAGCTTGGTCCTAGCGGGGCCCTCCTACGAGCAGTACTTC	CASSLVLAGPSYEQYF
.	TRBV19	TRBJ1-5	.	TGTGCCAGTAGTATTCCGGGGAGGCCCCAGCATTTT	CASSIPGRPQHF
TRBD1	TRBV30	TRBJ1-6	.	TGTGCCTGGACCCGAGGGGCCCCCGGGACAGGGGTTTCACCCCTCCACTTT	CAWTRGAPGTGVSPLHF